The present TCR beta chain was sequenced within a study of T cell responses to AZD1222 COVID-19 vaccine. Sequencing used immunoSEQ multiplex PCR; TCRdb keeps in-frame clones, though not all of them. The table lists 150,000 or so clones, about 88% of them singletons. The CDR3 extends over 16 amino acids. Germline-derived CDR1 and CDR2 are MNHEY and SVGEGT. The V gene lost 2 bases and the J gene lost 2 bases, with 14 bases spanning the gap. The receptor was isolated from an adult in good health. The sequencing here drew on peripheral blood, taken on day 0 of AZD1222 vaccination. This sequence joins TRBV6-2 or TRBV6-3 and TRBJ2-3; D is uncertain. CDR3 bases: TGTGCCAGCAGTTACATGAGGAACAGCCACACAGATACGCAGTATTTT. This translates into CASSYMRNSHTDTQYF.